Below are 17 T cell receptor beta chains sequenced from a single sample in a study of control samples from healthy donors and cancer patients. Measured with immunoSEQ multiplex PCR; TCRdb has only the in-frame clones, and not every one. The data show about 83,000 clones, 91% seen once. Sequencing input: blood. Every receptor here comes from a man over 45 in good health.

This chain joins TRBV7-2 and TRBJ2-4, with TRBD2 identical over 7 bases. The CDR3 is made up of 13 amino acids. The junction had 6 bases not matched to a gene; V was cut back by 4 bases and J by 9 bases. CDR1 is SGHTA, CDR2 FQGNSA, per germline. For the CDR3, the DNA is TGTGCCAGCAGCTATATCAGGGAGGGCATTCAGTACTTC. It encodes CASSYIREGIQYF.

This clone was observed a single time. J is TRBJ1-1 and V is TRBV7-6, with 7 positions matching TRBD1. The junction had 7 bases not matched to a gene; V was cut back by 4 bases and J by 5 bases. The CDR3 extends over 14 amino acids. CDR1 is SGHVS, CDR2 FNYEAQ, per germline. The CDR3 spells CASSSGTETTEAFF. The CDR3 bases are TGTGCCAGCAGCTCCGGGACAGAGACGACTGAAGCTTTCTTT.

The chain recombines TRBV4-1 with TRBJ2-3; no clear D. Germline V gene data show CDR1 as MGHRA and CDR2 as YSYEKL. The CDR3 runs to 12 residues. Trimming shortened V by 2 bases and J by 4 bases, and 4 bases separated the two germline ends. The CDR3 DNA reads TGCGCCAGCAGCCAACGCCCAGATACGCAGTATTTT. It yields the protein CASSQRPDTQYF.

J is TRBJ1-1 and V is TRBV6-5; D might be TRBD1 (5 bases). The V end was cut by 7 bases, the J end by 1 base, with 13 bases between. The CDR3 covers 14 residues. Germline lookup yields CDR1 MNHEY and CDR2 SVGAGI. The CDR3 sequence is CASKNGQGNTEAFF. CDR3 in DNA: TGTGCCAGCAAGAACGGGCAGGGGAACACTGAAGCTTTCTTT.

The chain uses TRBV10-3 and TRBJ1-5; weak D call: TRBD1 (6 bases). There are 14 residues in the CDR3. Germline CDR1 is ENHRY and CDR2 is SYGVKD. The V and J ends lost 3 bases and 7 bases respectively, with 13 bases between them. DNA for the CDR3: TGTGCCATCAGTGACCCTAGCGGGGGCCAGCCCCAGCATTTT. Amino acids: CAISDPSGGQPQHF.

The CDR3 region is CASSSAGGTGELFF. CDR3 nucleotide sequence: TGCGCCAGCAGCTCCGCAGGGGGCACCGGGGAGCTGTTTTTT. This chain joins TRBV5-1 and TRBJ2-2; 7 nucleotides match TRBD1. The CDR3 has 14 amino acids. J gave up 4 bases and V 3 bases, and 3 bases lay outside the gene matches. Germline V gene sequence: CDR1 SGHRS, CDR2 YFSETQ. Variable domain in full (rest from reference TRBV5-1 and TRBJ2-2): KAGVTQTPRYLIKTRGQQVTLSCSPISGHRSVSWYQQTPGQGLQFLFEYFSETQRNKGNFPGRFSGRQFSNSRSEMNVSTLELGDSALYLCASSSAGGTGELFFGEGSRLTVL.

The V gene is TRBV15, the J gene TRBJ2-5; TRBD2 matches at 9 bases. Losses at the gene ends were 2 bases for V and 2 bases for J; bases not matched to a gene: 3. The CDR3 sequence is 15 residues long. Germline CDR1 LNHNV, CDR2 YYDKDF (reference sequence). The CDR3 coding sequence is TGTGCCACCAGCAGACTAGCGGGGCTGCAAGAGACCCAGTACTTC. It specifies CATSRLAGLQETQYF.

This clone was observed once. The rearrangement joins TRBV12-3 or TRBV12-4 to TRBJ2-3, with D uncertain. The CDR3 covers 11 residues. V was cut by 6 bases and J by 3 bases, with 4 bases left in between. CDR3 residues: CASRLTDTQYF. The CDR3 DNA is TGTGCCAGCAGGCTTACAGATACGCAGTATTTT.

V is TRBV7-2 and J is TRBJ1-1; D perhaps matches TRBD1 (6 bases). V was clipped by 2 bases and J by 1 base, with 11 bases between them. This CDR3 contains 15 residues. CDR1 is SGHTA, CDR2 FQGNSA, per germline. DNA of the CDR3: TGTGCCAGCAGCTTATCTGGACAGAAGAACACTGAAGCTTTCTTT. It specifies CASSLSGQKNTEAFF. Looking up the rest from reference TRBV7-2 and TRBJ1-1 gives the full variable domain: GAGVSQSPSNKVTEKGKDVELRCDPISGHTALYWYRQSLGQGLEFLIYFQGNSAPDKSGLPSDRFSAERTGGSVSTLTIQRTQQEDSAVYLCASSLSGQKNTEAFFGQGTRLTVV.

The rearrangement joins TRBV7-2 to TRBJ2-5; possibly TRBD2 for D (5 bases). CDR1 SGHTA and CDR2 FQGNSA come from the germline V gene. This CDR3 is built from 14 residues. V lost 4 bases and J 3 bases, leaving 12 bases between the germline ends. CDR3 region: CASSSRGAEETQYF. CDR3 nucleotides: TGTGCCAGCAGCTCCCGAGGAGCGGAAGAGACCCAGTACTTC. The entire variable domain, with the rest obtained from reference TRBV7-2 and TRBJ2-5, is as follows: GAGVSQSPSNKVTEKGKDVELRCDPISGHTALYWYRQSLGQGLEFLIYFQGNSAPDKSGLPSDRFSAERTGGSVSTLTIQRTQQEDSAVYLCASSSRGAEETQYFGPGTRLLVL.

V and J are TRBV11-1 and TRBJ2-5, with D possibly matching TRBD1 (5 bases). The CDR3 runs 14 residues. Germline values: CDR1 SGHAT, CDR2 FQDESV (reference sequence). V was cut by 5 bases and J by 4 bases, with 14 bases left in between. The CDR3 here is CASSTTQGGETQYF. The CDR3 bases are TGTGCCAGCAGCACAACGCAGGGTGGAGAGACCCAGTACTTC.

The J gene is TRBJ1-2, the V gene TRBV4-3, with D possibly being TRBD1 (5 bases). There are 13 residues in the CDR3. V gave up 1 base and J gave up 8 bases, with 11 bases separating them. Germline assignment: CDR1 LGHNA and CDR2 YSLEER. DNA for the CDR3: TGCGCCAGCAGCCAAGGACAGAATCGAGGCTACACCTTC. It codes for CASSQGQNRGYTF.

This clone is a singleton in its sample. This rearrangement joins TRBV30 to TRBJ1-5; 10 bases line up with TRBD1. This CDR3 is 15 amino acids long. Looked up from germline, CDR1 is GTSNPN and CDR2 is SVGIG (reference sequence). Trimming cost V 2 bases and J 2 bases; bases outside gene matches: 3. The chain's CDR3 is CAWSRGTGGNQPQHF. The CDR3 bases are TGTGCCTGGAGTAGGGGGACAGGGGGCAATCAGCCCCAGCATTTT. Full variable domain (outside the CDR3, taken from reference TRBV30 and TRBJ1-5): SQTIHQWPATLVQPVGSPLSLECTVEGTSNPNLYWYRQAAGRGLQLLFYSVGIGQISSEVPQNLSASRPQDRQFILSSKKLLLSDSGFYLCAWSRGTGGNQPQHFGDGTRLSIL.

The chain is built from TRBV11-3 and TRBJ2-1; D is unresolved. Germline CDR1 and CDR2: SGHNT and YENEEA. V lost 4 bases and J lost 6, with 10 bases in between. The CDR3 consists of 13 residues. CDR3 sequence: CASSSTSGNEQFF. The CDR3 DNA reads TGTGCCAGCAGCTCGACATCAGGCAATGAGCAGTTCTTC.

V and J are TRBV7-2 and TRBJ1-1, with D perhaps TRBD1 (5 bases). Germline V lookup: CDR1 SGHTA, CDR2 FQGNSA. This CDR3 is built from 14 residues. Trimming took off 5 bases at V and 2 bases at J, with 12 bases between the two ends. The CDR3 sequence is CASSQRGGNTEAFF. The DNA for the CDR3 is TGTGCCAGCAGCCAACGCGGGGGTAACACTGAAGCTTTCTTT. Variable domain in full (rest from reference TRBV7-2 and TRBJ1-1): GAGVSQSPSNKVTEKGKDVELRCDPISGHTALYWYRQSLGQGLEFLIYFQGNSAPDKSGLPSDRFSAERTGGSVSTLTIQRTQQEDSAVYLCASSQRGGNTEAFFGQGTRLTVV.

This chain connects TRBV6-2 or TRBV6-3 to TRBJ2-6; TRBD1 matches at 7 bases. Trimming cost V 5 bases and J 0 bases; bases outside gene matches: 7. Germline CDR1 and CDR2: MNHEY and SVGEGT. This CDR3 spans 17 amino acids. CDR3 protein: CASSGDRIFSGANVLTF. CDR3 nucleotides: TGTGCCAGCAGTGGGGACAGAATCTTCTCTGGGGCCAACGTCCTGACTTTC.

V usage is TRBV5-4 and J usage is TRBJ2-1; weak D call: TRBD1 (5 bases). The CDR3 sequence is 13 residues long. The germline V and J ends were trimmed by 2 bases and 5 bases, with 8 bases remaining between them. Germline CDR1 reads SGHNT; CDR2 reads YYREEE (reference sequence). The CDR3 region is CASSFGQDNEQFF. In DNA form, the CDR3 reads TGTGCCAGCAGCTTTGGACAAGACAATGAGCAGTTCTTC.